This T cell receptor beta chain originates from a study of OX40 agonist ivuxolimab in advanced cancers. As for the study in general: Ivuxolimab doses were 0.01, 0.1, 0.3, 1.5, 3 or 10 mg/kg every 2 weeks. Dose-escalation patients were diagnosed with hepatocellular carcinoma, melanoma, renal cell cancer or head and neck cancer. Findings of the study overall: Expanded clones belonging to CD8+ T cells outnumbered, on average, those of CD4+. Also present in some nonresponders was a low level of normalized T-cell clonal expansion.

Profiled with immunoSEQ multiplex PCR; TCRdb holds only in-frame clones, not every one. The table records 20,000 to 25,000 clones, about 80% of them present only once. Concerning this clone: What it recognizes is unknown.

Germline CDR1 reads SGHTA; CDR2 reads FQGNSA. The CDR3 runs to 13 residues. V was clipped by 3 bases and J by 5 bases, with 10 bases between them. This sequence originates from an adult with an advanced solid tumor such as melanoma, head and neck, liver or kidney cancer. The sample here was CD4+ or CD8+ T cells sorted from blood, taken in a trial of the OX40 agonist ivuxolimab. The gene calls are TRBV7-2 and TRBJ2-5; D gene uncertain. The CDR3 DNA follows: TGTGCCAGCAGCTTGAAGGTTGCGGAGACCCAGTACTTC. It is translated as CASSLKVAETQYF. The full variable domain, in which reference TRBV7-2 and TRBJ2-5 provide the parts outside the CDR3, is GAGVSQSPSNKVTEKGKDVELRCDPISGHTALYWYRQSLGQGLEFLIYFQGNSAPDKSGLPSDRFSAERTGGSVSTLTIQRTQQEDSAVYLCASSLKVAETQYFGPGTRLLVL.